A single sample gave rise to the 16 T cell receptor beta chains below, sequenced in a study of CD8 T cells in ankylosing spondylitis. Their antigens remain unidentified. TCRdb re-analysed the 5' RACE reads in MiXCR, keeping a single row per CDR3 protein. The table records about 440,000 distinct CDR3 sequences, approximately 17% of them present only once. Study-wide results and limits: What seemed typical of ankylosing spondylitis blood was a TCR beta motif built from under 10 highly homologous variants.

The sequenced material came from blood, either unsorted or a sorted T cell fraction (not recorded which). These receptors originate from a male donor with ankylosing spondylitis.

Here the CDR3 reads CATRWGPGGYTF. The DNA for the CDR3 is TGTGCCACCCGGTGGGGCCCCGGGGGCTACACCTTC. This chain joins TRBV7-9 and TRBJ1-2, with D perhaps matching TRBD1 (5 bases). The V end was cut by 10 bases, the J end by 8 bases, with 17 bases between. The germline gives CDR1 SEHNR, CDR2 FQNEAQ (reference sequence). The CDR3 runs to 12 residues.

The sample holds many counts of this clonotype. The chain recombines TRBV4-1 with TRBJ1-1; 10 nucleotides line up with TRBD1. Germline trimming cut 6 bases from V and 3 bases from J; bases unmatched to any gene: 10. The length of the CDR3 is 16 residues. CDR1 is MGHRA, CDR2 YSYEKL, per germline. The CDR3 DNA reads as TGCGCCAGCAGACGACAGGGGGCGAATTGGGACACTGAAGCTTTCTTT. This encodes CASRRQGANWDTEAFF.

The chain recombines TRBV3-1 with TRBJ2-7, with TRBD1 matching 9 bases. The CDR3 sequence is 13 residues long. V lost 8 bases to trimming and J lost 1 base; unmatched junction nucleotides: 3. CDR1 and CDR2 (germline): LGHDT, YNNKEL (reference sequence). CDR3 in DNA: TGTGCCAGCCGGGACAGGGCATCCTACGAGCAGTACTTC. It is translated as CASRDRASYEQYF.

The gene calls are TRBV6-1 and TRBJ1-4; D is possibly TRBD1 (6 bases). The germline V gene encodes CDR1 MNHNS and CDR2 SASEGT. V was shortened by 5 bases and J by 4 bases, with 17 bases between the two germline ends. The CDR3 is 16 amino acids. The CDR3 loop reads CASSLPGPGDNEKLFF. The CDR3 DNA reads as TGTGCCAGCAGTCTCCCGGGCCCAGGGGATAATGAAAAACTGTTTTTT.

The sample holds a few counts of this clonotype. The chain carries TRBV6-1 and TRBJ1-5; a weak D match, TRBD1 (6 bases). Trimming left V 8 bases short and J 7 bases short, with 15 bases between. The V gene's germline CDR1 is MNHNS and CDR2 SASEGT. The CDR3 totals 13 residues. The CDR3 coding sequence is TGTGCCAGCGCTGCCCAGGGGCAACAGCCCCAGCATTTT. Translating gives CASAAQGQQPQHF.

This clonotype was seen at least ten times. The chain joins TRBV12-3 or TRBV12-4 to TRBJ1-1; TRBD1 aligns across 8 bases. V lost 3 bases, J lost 10 bases, and 1 base stayed unmatched. The CDR3 sequence is 11 residues long. This chain's CDR3 is CASSFGTGAFF. The CDR3 DNA is TGTGCCAGCAGTTTTGGGACAGGAGCTTTCTTT.

This clonotype was detected only a few times. The chain is built from TRBV2 and TRBJ1-5, with D maybe TRBD1 (5 bases). This CDR3 is 13 amino acids long. Germline CDR1 SNHLY, CDR2 FYNNEI. V lost 7 bases and J 1 base, leaving 8 bases between the germline ends. CDR3 DNA: TGTGCCAGCAAGAGGGGCAGCAATCAGCCCCAGCATTTT. Translating it yields CASKRGSNQPQHF.

This clonotype appeared a few times. The CDR3 DNA sequence: TGTGCCAGCAGCGTAGCGGGGTTTCAAGAGACCCAGTACTTC. It codes for CASSVAGFQETQYF. The rearrangement joins TRBV9 to TRBJ2-5; D possibly corresponds to TRBD2 (5 bases). This CDR3 region has 14 residues. V lost 0 bases, J lost 2 bases, and 8 bases lay in between. Per germline, CDR1 SGDLS and CDR2 YYNGEE.

This clonotype came up many times. V is TRBV21-1 and J is TRBJ1-1. TRBV21-1 is classified as a pseudogene. The CDR3 runs to 15 residues. CDR3 region: CASSKCKGLYTEAFF. Here the CDR3 DNA reads TGTGCCAGCAGCAAATGCAAGGGCCTCTACACTGAAGCTTTCTTT.

The chain combines TRBV20-1 with TRBJ1-5; maybe TRBD1 (5 bases). Trimming shortened V by 6 bases and J by 5 bases, and 23 bases separated the two germline ends. Germline CDR1 and CDR2: DFQATT and SNEGSKA (reference sequence). The CDR3 is made up of 16 amino acids. CDR3 sequence reads: CSARRAPAGGHQPQHF. The CDR3 DNA reads as TGCAGTGCCAGAAGGGCGCCGGCCGGGGGACATCAGCCCCAGCATTTT.

The chain joins TRBV12-3 or TRBV12-4 to TRBJ1-2, with D possibly TRBD1 on 5 matching bases. V gave up 6 bases and J gave up 2 bases, with 13 bases separating them. This CDR3 comprises 14 residues. This CDR3 is CASRLIGHNYGYTF. Written as DNA, the CDR3 is TGTGCCAGCAGGCTCATCGGACACAACTATGGCTACACCTTC.

In its sample, this clonotype was seen a few times. The CDR3 DNA follows: TGCAGTTCTAACCGGGACAGGGGGCTTCGCACAGATACGCAGTATTTT. This codes for CSSNRDRGLRTDTQYF. The chain carries TRBV20-1 and TRBJ2-3; 12 bases align to TRBD1. The CDR3 consists of 16 residues. Unmatched junction bases numbered 10, after V lost 8 bases and J lost 1 base. CDR1 and CDR2 from the germline V gene are DFQATT and SNEGSKA (reference sequence).

The chain links TRBV18 to TRBJ2-6, with no clear D. V lost 6 bases, J lost 8 bases, and 14 bases lay in between. Germline V CDR1 and CDR2: KGHSH, LQKENI. The CDR3 covers 14 residues. The CDR3 sequence is CASSIGRSPNVLTF. As DNA, the CDR3 is TGTGCCAGCTCGATCGGCAGGTCTCCCAACGTCCTGACTTTC.

The chain joins TRBV20-1 to TRBJ2-3; no definite D call. V lost 7 bases and J lost 0, with 11 bases in between. CDR3 size: 13 residues. CDR1 and CDR2 from the germline V gene are DFQATT and SNEGSKA (reference sequence). The CDR3 DNA reads as TGCAGTGGTACTCCAGCTAGCACAGATACGCAGTATTTT. It translates to CSGTPASTDTQYF.

Here the CDR3 DNA reads TGCAGCGTGGGCCTGGCAGGGGGGCTTGGCTACACCTTC. Amino acids: CSVGLAGGLGYTF. This rearrangement joins TRBV29-1 to TRBJ1-2; the match to TRBD1 covers 7 bases. CDR1 and CDR2 (germline): SQVTM, ANQGSEA. CDR3 length equals 13 residues. V gave up 6 bases and J gave up 7 bases; unmatched junction bases: 11.

This clonotype was counted at least ten times. This rearrangement joins TRBV12-3 or TRBV12-4 to TRBJ1-2; the D gene is possibly TRBD1 (6 bases). V gave up 8 bases and J gave up 7 bases, with 14 bases separating them. There are 12 residues in the CDR3. The CDR3 nucleotides read TGTGCCAGCTCCACAGGGTTTGGTGGCTACACCTTC. This encodes CASSTGFGGYTF.